One T cell receptor beta chain is described in this entry. The antigen remains undetermined. The CDR3 contains 14 residues. V was shortened by 0 bases and J by 7 bases, with 12 bases between the two germline ends. CDR1 LGHNA and CDR2 YSLEER come from the germline V gene. Here immunoSEQ multiplex PCR was the method, and the copy in TCRdb shows in-frame clones only, minus some. The table lists 90,000 to 110,000 clones, over 80% of them singletons, with approximately 7.6% in the top ten. These data belong to a study of T cell responses to AZD1222 COVID-19 vaccine. Study context: The analysis combined second doses at about 4 or about 12 weeks. Study conclusions and caveats: The breadth and depth of Spike-specific TCRs increased once two AZD1222 doses had been given. The donor cohort was predominantly white British with a female majority, and clonal diversity may have been underestimated. Of spike-specific TCRs, nearly half reportedly target regions left unmutated in variants.

The sequence was obtained from an adult in good health. The rearrangement uses TRBV4-3 and TRBJ1-1; weak D call: TRBD1 (5 bases). The sequenced sample was peripheral blood, obtained on day 0 of AZD1222 vaccination. The CDR3 DNA sequence: TGCGCCAGCAGCCAAGATCGGGGGAGGGGTGAAGCTTTCTTT. Amino acids: CASSQDRGRGEAFF.